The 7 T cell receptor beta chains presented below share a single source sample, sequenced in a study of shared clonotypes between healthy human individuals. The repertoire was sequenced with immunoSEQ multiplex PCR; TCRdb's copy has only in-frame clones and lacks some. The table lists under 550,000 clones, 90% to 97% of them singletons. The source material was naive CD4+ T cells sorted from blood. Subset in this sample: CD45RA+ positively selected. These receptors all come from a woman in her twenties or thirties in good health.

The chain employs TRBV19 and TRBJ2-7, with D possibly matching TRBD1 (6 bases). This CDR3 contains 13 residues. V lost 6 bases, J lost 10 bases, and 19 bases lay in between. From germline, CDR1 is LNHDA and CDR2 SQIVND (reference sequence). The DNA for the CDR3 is TGTGCCAGTAGGATCGCAGGGGATCCTTTTCAGTACTTC. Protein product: CASRIAGDPFQYF.

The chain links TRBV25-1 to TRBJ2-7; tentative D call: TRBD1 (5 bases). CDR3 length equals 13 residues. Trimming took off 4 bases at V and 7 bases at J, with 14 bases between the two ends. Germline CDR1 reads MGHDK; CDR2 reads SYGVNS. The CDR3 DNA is TGTGCCAGCAGTGCGCAGGGAAGATGGGAGCAGTACTTC. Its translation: CASSAQGRWEQYF.

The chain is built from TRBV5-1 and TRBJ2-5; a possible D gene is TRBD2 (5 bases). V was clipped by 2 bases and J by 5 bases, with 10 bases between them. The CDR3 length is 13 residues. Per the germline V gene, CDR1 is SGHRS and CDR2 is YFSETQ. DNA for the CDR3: TGCGCCAGCAGCTTAACGGGATGGGAGACCCAGTACTTC. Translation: CASSLTGWETQYF.

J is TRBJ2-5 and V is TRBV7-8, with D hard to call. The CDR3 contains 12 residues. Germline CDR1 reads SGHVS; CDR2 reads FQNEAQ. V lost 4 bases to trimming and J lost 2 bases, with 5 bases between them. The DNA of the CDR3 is TGTGCCAGCAGCTGGATTCAAGAGACCCAGTACTTC. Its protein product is CASSWIQETQYF.

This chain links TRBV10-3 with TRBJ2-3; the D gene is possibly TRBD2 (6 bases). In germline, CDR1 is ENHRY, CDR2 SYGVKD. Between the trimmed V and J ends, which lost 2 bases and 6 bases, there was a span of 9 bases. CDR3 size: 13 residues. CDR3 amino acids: CAISEASVDTQYF. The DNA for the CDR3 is TGTGCCATCAGTGAGGCTAGCGTGGATACGCAGTATTTT.

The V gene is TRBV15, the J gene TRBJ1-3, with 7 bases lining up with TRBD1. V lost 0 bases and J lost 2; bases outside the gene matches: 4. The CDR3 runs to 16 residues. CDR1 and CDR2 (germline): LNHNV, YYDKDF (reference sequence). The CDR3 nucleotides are TGTGCCACCAGCAGAGATGGGGGGACAGCTGGAAACACCATATATTTT. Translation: CATSRDGGTAGNTIYF.

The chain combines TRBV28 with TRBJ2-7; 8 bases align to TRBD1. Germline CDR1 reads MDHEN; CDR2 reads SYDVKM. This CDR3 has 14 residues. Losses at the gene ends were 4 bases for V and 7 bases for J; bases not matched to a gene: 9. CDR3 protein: CASSSGQVPSEQYF. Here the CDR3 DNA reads TGTGCCAGCAGTTCGGGACAGGTCCCGTCAGAGCAGTACTTC.